This T cell receptor (beta chain) was identified in a study of blood T cells in healthy people across ages. PCR was performed a second time for about 7 to 11 cycles using a sample-barcoded 5' primer and a J-beta primer mix. TCRdb re-analysed the 5' RACE reads in MiXCR, keeping a single row per CDR3 protein. The table includes hundreds of thousands of distinct CDR3 sequences, around 42% detected once. This clonotype was sampled from a man aged 60 to 69 in good health. Sequences were obtained from blood.

This CDR3 is CASSPKGGTGVTEAFF. DNA for the CDR3: TGCGCCAGCAGTCCTAAGGGAGGGACAGGGGTGACTGAAGCTTTCTTT. This rearrangement joins TRBV4-3 to TRBJ1-1; TRBD1 matches 10 bases. V was clipped by 6 bases and J by 5 bases; unmatched bases: 12. Germline loops: CDR1 LGHNA, CDR2 YSLEER. The CDR3 loop spans 16 amino acids.